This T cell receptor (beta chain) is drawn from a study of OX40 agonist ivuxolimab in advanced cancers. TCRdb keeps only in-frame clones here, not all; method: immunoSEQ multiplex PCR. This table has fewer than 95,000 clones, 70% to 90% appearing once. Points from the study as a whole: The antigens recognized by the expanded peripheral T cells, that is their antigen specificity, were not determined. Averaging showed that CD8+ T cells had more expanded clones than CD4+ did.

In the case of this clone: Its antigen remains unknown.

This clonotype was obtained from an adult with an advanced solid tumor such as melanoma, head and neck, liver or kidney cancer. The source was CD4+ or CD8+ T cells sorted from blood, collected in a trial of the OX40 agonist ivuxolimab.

The CDR3 DNA reads as TGCGCCAGCAGCCCCCGGGACAGGACGGGGGATGAGCAGTTCTTC. Translating gives CASSPRDRTGDEQFF. V and J are TRBV4-1 and TRBJ2-1; 8 bases are shared with TRBD1. There are 15 residues in the CDR3. Germline CDR1 and CDR2: MGHRA and YSYEKL. With 4 bases clipped from V and 8 bases from J, the junction kept 10 bases outside the gene matches.